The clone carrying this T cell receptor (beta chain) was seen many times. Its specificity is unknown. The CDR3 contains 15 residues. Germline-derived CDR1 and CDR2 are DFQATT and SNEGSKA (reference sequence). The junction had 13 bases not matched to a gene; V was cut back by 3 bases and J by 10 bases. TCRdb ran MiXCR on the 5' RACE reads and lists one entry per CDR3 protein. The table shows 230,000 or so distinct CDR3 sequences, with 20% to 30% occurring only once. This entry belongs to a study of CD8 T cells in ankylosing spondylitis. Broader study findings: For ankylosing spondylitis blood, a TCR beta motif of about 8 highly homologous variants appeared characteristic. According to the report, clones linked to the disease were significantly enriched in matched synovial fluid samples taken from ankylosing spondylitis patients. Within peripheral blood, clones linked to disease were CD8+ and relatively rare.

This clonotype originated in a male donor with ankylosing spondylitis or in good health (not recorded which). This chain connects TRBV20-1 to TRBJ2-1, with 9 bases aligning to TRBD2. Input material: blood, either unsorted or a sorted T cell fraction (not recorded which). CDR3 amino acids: CSASPVGGGAREQFF. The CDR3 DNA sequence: TGCAGTGCTAGTCCCGTCGGCGGGGGGGCACGGGAGCAGTTCTTC.